Below are 14 T cell receptor beta chains sequenced from a single sample in a study of Graves' ophthalmopathy and Graves' hyperthyroidism. Using RNA transcripts, the TCR beta CDR3 regions were amplified. An initial RT-PCR round employing HTBI primers preceded a second-round multiplex PCR. TCRdb itself ran the multiplex PCR reads through MiXCR, one entry per CDR3 protein. The sample comprises some 370,000 distinct CDR3 sequences, about 18% of which are singletons, and 2.4% rests with the top ten. The source material was peripheral blood. These receptors were collected from an adult woman with stable Graves' hyperthyroidism.

In regard to this clonotype: At one boundary the junction diverges from the germline segment, which might be a read error. The V call is TRBV12-5, the J call TRBJ2-1; 7 bases line up with TRBD2. There are 17 residues in the CDR3. Germline values: CDR1 LGHNT, CDR2 FRNRAP. This chain's CDR3 is CASGLVGRLAANNEKFF. For the CDR3, the DNA is TGTGCTAGTGGTTTGGTAGGGCGGCTAGCGGCCAACAATGAGAAGTTCTTC.

This clonotype was found many times. The chain carries TRBV6-2 or TRBV6-3 and TRBJ2-7, with 10 nucleotides matching TRBD1. The V and J ends lost 6 bases and 6 bases, in that order; junction bases with no gene match: 14. This CDR3 has 16 residues. Germline lookup yields CDR1 MNHEY and CDR2 SVGEGT. The chain's CDR3 is CASRRTTGGTLGEQYF. CDR3 in DNA: TGTGCCAGCAGAAGAACGACAGGGGGCACGTTAGGCGAGCAGTACTTC.

Comments on this clonotype: A much larger clone sits a single nucleotide away, making a read error possible. The gene calls are TRBV4-2 and TRBJ2-7, with 8 bases identical to TRBD2. Germline V lookup: CDR1 LGHNA, CDR2 YNFKEQ. This CDR3 comprises 14 residues. This CDR3 reads CPSSNAGGSYEQYF. Written as DNA, the CDR3 is TGTCCCAGCAGCAACGCGGGAGGCTCCTACGAGCAGTACTTC.

At least ten counts were recorded for this clonotype. This chain links TRBV12-3 or TRBV12-4 with TRBJ1-1, with 7 bases fitting TRBD1. This CDR3 is 13 amino acids long. The V segment lost 4 bases and the J segment 6 bases; nucleotides outside the gene matches: 5. CDR3 nucleotides: TGTGCCAGCAGTTCGACAGGGATCGCTGAAGCTTTCTTT. Amino acids: CASSSTGIAEAFF.

The genes are TRBV11-2 and TRBJ1-1; D is uncertain. Germline CDR1 and CDR2: SGHAT and FQNNGV. Deletions cut 3 bases from V and 3 bases from J, with 14 bases between. The CDR3 length is 15 residues. This chain's CDR3 is CASSFRRGSDTEAFF. As DNA, the CDR3 is TGTGCCAGCAGCTTCAGACGTGGGTCGGACACTGAAGCTTTCTTT. The full variable domain, rest sourced from reference TRBV11-2 and TRBJ1-1, is EAGVAQSPRYKIIEKRQSVAFWCNPISGHATLYWYQQILGQGPKLLIQFQNNGVVDDSQLPKDRFSAERLKGVDSTLKIQPAKLEDSAVYLCASSFRRGSDTEAFFGQGTRLTVV.

The chain links TRBV27 to TRBJ1-2; D is unresolved. Germline V gene data show CDR1 as MNHEY and CDR2 as SMNVEV (reference sequence). The germline V and J ends were trimmed by 10 bases and 3 bases, with 9 bases remaining between them. The CDR3 is made up of 11 amino acids. Here the CDR3 DNA reads TGTGCCACCCATACCTACTATGGCTACACCTTC. Translated: CATHTYYGYTF.

This clonotype occurred many times. The chain links TRBV5-1 to TRBJ2-5, with D unresolved. V gave up 3 bases and J gave up 5 bases, with 11 bases separating them. Germline CDR1 is SGHRS and CDR2 is YFSETQ. The CDR3 contains 13 residues. This chain's CDR3 is CASSSPASETQYF. The DNA of the CDR3 is TGCGCCAGCAGCTCCCCAGCGTCGGAGACCCAGTACTTC.

This clonotype was recorded at least ten times. The chain uses TRBV7-2 and TRBJ2-2, with 9 bases matching TRBD1. Trimming at V came to 5 bases and at J to 6 bases, leaving 1 base not matched to a gene. The CDR3 is made up of 13 amino acids. Looked up from germline, CDR1 is SGHTA and CDR2 is FQGNSA. This CDR3 reads CASSRQGAGELFF. As DNA, the CDR3 is TGTGCCAGCAGCCGACAGGGGGCCGGGGAGCTGTTTTTT.

This clonotype was seen repeatedly, ten times or more. The chain couples TRBV6-2 or TRBV6-3 to TRBJ1-2; D is perhaps TRBD1 (6 bases). V dropped 6 bases and J dropped 4 bases, with 15 bases sitting between them. This CDR3 is 14 amino acids long. Germline V gives CDR1 MNHEY, CDR2 SVGEGT. The CDR3 bases are TGTGCCAGCAGCGGGACACGGACTATCTATGGCTACACCTTC. As protein: CASSGTRTIYGYTF.

The V gene is TRBV5-1, the J gene TRBJ2-2; 10 nucleotides align to TRBD1. Germline assignment: CDR1 SGHRS and CDR2 YFSETQ. V was pared by 2 bases and J by 9 bases, with 7 bases of the junction left unmatched. The CDR3 sequence is 15 residues long. The CDR3 protein is CASSLRTGGTWELFF. For the CDR3, the DNA is TGCGCCAGCAGCTTACGGACAGGGGGTACCTGGGAGCTGTTTTTT.

This clonotype was detected many times. The chain recombines TRBV7-9 with TRBJ1-1; no clear D gene. Trimming cost V 9 bases and J 4 bases, with 18 bases left between them. The CDR3 has 14 amino acids. Germline V gene sequence: CDR1 SEHNR, CDR2 FQNEAQ (reference sequence). The CDR3 DNA sequence: TGTGCCAGTTCTCGAGCGTGGGGAGGCACTGAAGCTTTCTTT. This gives the protein CASSRAWGGTEAFF.

In the case of this clonotype: The junction and the germline gene differ at one end; a read error may be behind it. The J gene is TRBJ1-2, the V gene TRBV12-3 or TRBV12-4; tentative D call: TRBD1 (5 bases). CDR3 length: 14 residues. In DNA form, the CDR3 reads TGTGCCAGCGGTTTTCCCGGGGGGTTTTATGGCTATACCTTC. As protein: CASGFPGGFYGYTF.

Only a few counts were recorded for this clonotype. Given a much more abundant clone one base away, this may be a read error. This CDR3 reads CASRGIRNQPQRF. CDR3 nucleotides: TGTGCCAGCAGGGGGATTCGCAATCAGCCCCAGCGTTTT. The chain is built from TRBV6-1 and TRBJ1-5; D is uncertain. The CDR3 length is 13 residues. In germline, CDR1 is MNHNS, CDR2 SASEGT.

This clonotype was recorded many times. The V call is TRBV9, the J call TRBJ1-3; D unresolved. Germline CDR1 is SGDLS and CDR2 is YYNGEE. Trimming took 4 bases from V and 3 from J, leaving 11 bases between them. The CDR3 runs 14 residues. The CDR3 DNA is TGTGCCAGCAGCCCGAAACTCCTTGGAAACACCATATATTTT. As protein: CASSPKLLGNTIYF.